Listed here are 4 T cell receptor beta chains from one sample, sequenced in a study of CD8 T cells in ankylosing spondylitis (dated by TCRdb to about 2017). General study outcomes and caveats: A TCR beta motif made up of eight highly homologous amino acid variants appeared to be characteristic of blood from ankylosing spondylitis patients.

These receptors have no known antigen. Libraries were constructed by 5' RACE. The sample was run on an Illumina HiSeq 2500. Using fastp at Q25 and MiXCR, TCRdb reprocessed the public reads and kept productive beta chains. Each record represents a unique CDR3 protein, reported with the most common genes and DNA among its rows. Across this sample there are some 840,000 distinct CDR3 sequences, with about an eighth seen only once. The ten most abundant clones make up less than 0.65% of the sample. Sample: blood, either unsorted or a sorted T cell fraction (not recorded which). The receptors were gathered from a male donor with ankylosing spondylitis.

This clonotype has only a few counts. The V gene is TRBV2, the J gene TRBJ2-7; D perhaps matches TRBD1 (6 bases). Trimming pared 9 bases from V and 0 bases from J, leaving 12 bases between. This CDR3 is 13 amino acids long. In germline, CDR1 is SNHLY, CDR2 FYNNEI. CDR3 nucleotide sequence: TGTGCCAGTTACCGGGACATCTCCTACGAGCAGTACTTC. Translating gives CASYRDISYEQYF.

The chain combines TRBV5-5 with TRBJ1-1, with D possibly TRBD1 on 6 matching bases. From germline, CDR1 is SGHKS and CDR2 YYEKEE (reference sequence). V lost 5 bases and J lost 1, with 12 bases in between. CDR3 length: 14 residues. The CDR3 region is CASSHDRPNTEAFF. CDR3 sequence (DNA): TGTGCCAGCAGTCACGACAGGCCGAACACTGAAGCTTTCTTT.

The V and J genes are TRBV30 and TRBJ2-7; no clear D gene. This CDR3 is built from 11 residues. Germline values: CDR1 GTSNPN, CDR2 SVGIG (reference sequence). The germline V and J ends were trimmed by 2 bases and 2 bases, with 4 bases remaining between them. The CDR3 protein is CAWSQAYEQYF. The CDR3, as DNA: TGTGCCTGGAGTCAGGCCTACGAGCAGTACTTC.

This clonotype was picked up many times. This chain connects TRBV7-2 to TRBJ1-5, with D maybe TRBD1 (6 bases). Germline V gene lookup returns CDR1 SGHTA and CDR2 FQGNSA. V was shortened by 0 bases and J by 4 bases, with 19 bases between the two germline ends. The CDR3 length is 18 residues. The CDR3 nucleotides are TGTGCCAGCAGCTTAGCACCCTACAGGGCAAGGGGTAATCAGCCCCAGCATTTT. It encodes CASSLAPYRARGNQPQHF.